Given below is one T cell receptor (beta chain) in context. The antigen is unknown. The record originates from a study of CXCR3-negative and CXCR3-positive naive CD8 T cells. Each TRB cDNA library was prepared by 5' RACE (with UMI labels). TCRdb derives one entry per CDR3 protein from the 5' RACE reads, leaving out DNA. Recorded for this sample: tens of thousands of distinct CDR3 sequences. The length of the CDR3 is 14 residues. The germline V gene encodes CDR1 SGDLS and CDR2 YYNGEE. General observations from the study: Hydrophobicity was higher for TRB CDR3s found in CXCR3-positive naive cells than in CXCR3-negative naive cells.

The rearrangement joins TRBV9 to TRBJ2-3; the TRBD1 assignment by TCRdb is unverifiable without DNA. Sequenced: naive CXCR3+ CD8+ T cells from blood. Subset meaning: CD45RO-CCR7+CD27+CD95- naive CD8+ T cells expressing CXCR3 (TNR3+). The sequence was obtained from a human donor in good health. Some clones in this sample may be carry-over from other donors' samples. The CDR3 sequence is CASSEGTGTDTQYF.